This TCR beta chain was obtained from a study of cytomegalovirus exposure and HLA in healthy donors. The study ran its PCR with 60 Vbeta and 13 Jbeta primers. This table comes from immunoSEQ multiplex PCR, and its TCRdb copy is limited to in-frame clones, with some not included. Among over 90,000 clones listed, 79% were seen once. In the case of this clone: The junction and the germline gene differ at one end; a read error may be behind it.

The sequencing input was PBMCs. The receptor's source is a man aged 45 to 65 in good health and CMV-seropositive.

The CDR3 loop is CSSSYQAGVSVGETQYF. The CDR3 region has the DNA TGTTCCAGCAGCTACCAGGCGGGAGTGTCGGTGGGTGAGACCCAGTACTTC. V usage is TRBV7-9 and J usage is TRBJ2-5; 7 nucleotides align to TRBD2. This CDR3 has 17 amino acids. The germline CDR1 and CDR2 sequences are SEHNR and FQNEAQ (reference sequence).